This TCR beta chain was captured by sequencing in a study of cytotoxic CD8 clonotypes in ibrutinib-treated CLL. Measured with immunoSEQ multiplex PCR; TCRdb has only the in-frame clones, and not every one. The table has over 95,000 clones, 58% seen once. V gave up 5 bases and J gave up 2 bases, with 10 bases separating them. This CDR3 spans 13 amino acids. Germline values: CDR1 MNHNY, CDR2 SVGAGI (reference sequence). This clone was seen a few times. The chain has TRBV6-6 and TRBJ2-7; D is ambiguous. The input for sequencing was PBMCs, taken after 24 months of ibrutinib treatment. This sequence was found in a human donor with chronic lymphocytic leukemia. The CDR3 sequence is CASSPPTTYEQYF. CDR3 nucleotides: TGTGCCAGCAGTCCGCCAACAACCTACGAGCAGTACTTC.